A single sample gave rise to the 16 T cell receptor beta chains below, sequenced in a study of CXCR3-negative and CXCR3-positive naive CD8 T cells. Findings and limits, study-wide: Researchers report that CXCR3-positive naive cells carry more hydrophobic TRB CDR3s than CXCR3-negative naive cells.

The libraries of TRB cDNA were prepared using 5' RACE with UMI labels. With the 5' RACE reads reprocessed, TCRdb shows one record per CDR3 protein and no DNA. The sample data list under 75,000 distinct CDR3 sequences. Their cognate antigens are unknown. Input material: naive CXCR3+ CD8+ T cells from blood. Subset indicated: CD45RO-CCR7+CD27+CD95- naive CD8+ T cells expressing CXCR3 (TNR3+). Receptors originate from a human donor in good health. Some clones in this sample may be carry-over from other donors' samples.

The chain combines TRBV28 with TRBJ2-3. The CDR3 contains 11 residues. Germline V gene data show CDR1 as MDHEN and CDR2 as SYDVKM. The chain's CDR3 is CASSLVDTQYF. Using reference TRBV28 and TRBJ2-3 for the parts outside the CDR3, the full variable domain is DVKVTQSSRYLVKRTGEKVFLECVQDMDHENMFWYRQDPGLGLRLIYFSYDVKMKEKGDIPEGYSVSREKKERFSLILESASTNQTSMYLCASSLVDTQYFGPGTRLTVL.

The chain employs TRBV6-2 or TRBV6-3 and TRBJ1-2. The length of the CDR3 is 12 residues. Germline loops: CDR1 MNHEY, CDR2 SVGEGT. The chain's CDR3 is CASVGFDYGYTF.

V usage is TRBV7-6 and J usage is TRBJ2-7; TCRdb returns TRBD1, unconfirmable since there is no DNA. Germline CDR1 is SGHVS and CDR2 is FNYEAQ. This CDR3 comprises 13 residues. The CDR3 loop reads CASRPLGGTEQYF. Drawing the rest from reference TRBV7-6 and TRBJ2-7, the complete variable domain is GAGVSQSPRYKVTKRGQDVALRCDPISGHVSLYWYRQALGQGPEFLTYFNYEAQQDKSGLPNDRFSAERPEGSISTLTIQRTEQRDSAMYRCASRPLGGTEQYFGPGTRLTVT.

This chain uses TRBV15 with TRBJ2-1; as DNA is missing, the TRBD1 call by TCRdb cannot be tested. The CDR3 spans 14 residues. Germline CDR1 and CDR2: LNHNV and YYDKDF (reference sequence). CDR3 region: CATRKTGAYNEQFF.

J is TRBJ2-1 and V is TRBV20-1; the D gene TCRdb calls, TRBD1, cannot be checked with no DNA. This CDR3 comprises 14 residues. From germline, CDR1 is DFQATT and CDR2 SNEGSKA (reference sequence). This chain's CDR3 is CSARDWGGYNEQFF.

The chain joins TRBV7-9 to TRBJ1-4; absent DNA, TCRdb's TRBD1 call cannot be checked. This CDR3 is built from 15 residues. Germline assignment: CDR1 SEHNR and CDR2 FQNEAQ (reference sequence). CDR3 amino acids: CASSGRYESGEKLFF. The full variable domain, with the rest looked up from reference TRBV7-9 and TRBJ1-4, is DTGVSQNPRHKITKRGQNVTFRCDPISEHNRLYWYRQTLGQGPEFLTYFQNEAQLEKSRLLSDRFSAERPKGSFSTLEIQRTEQGDSAMYLCASSGRYESGEKLFFGSGTQLSVL.

The V call is TRBV20-1, the J call TRBJ1-1; absent DNA, TCRdb's TRBD1 call cannot be checked. Germline CDR1 reads DFQATT; CDR2 reads SNEGSKA (reference sequence). The length of the CDR3 is 13 residues. The CDR3 protein is CSALTGLNTEAFF.

The chain couples TRBV27 to TRBJ1-1. Germline V gene data show CDR1 as MNHEY and CDR2 as SMNVEV (reference sequence). The CDR3 is 14 amino acids. The CDR3 loop reads CASSLSPANTEAFF.

The chain joins TRBV4-3 to TRBJ1-2. Germline CDR1 and CDR2: LGHNA and YSLEER. This CDR3 has 15 amino acids. This chain's CDR3 is CASSQELWPTDGYTF.

The chain joins TRBV11-2 to TRBJ2-1; TCRdb's assignment of TRBD1 cannot be checked, as there is no DNA. Germline CDR1 and CDR2: SGHAT and FQNNGV. This CDR3 has 14 amino acids. This chain's CDR3 is CASSSMGQINEQFF.

The CDR3 spells CSARDPTLDYEQYF. V usage is TRBV20-1 and J usage is TRBJ2-7. This CDR3 is 14 amino acids long. CDR1 and CDR2 (germline): DFQATT, SNEGSKA (reference sequence).

CDR3 sequence: CASSQARQGRHEKLFF. The chain uses TRBV4-3 and TRBJ1-4; lacking DNA, the TRBD1 call made by TCRdb goes unchecked. The germline CDR1 and CDR2 sequences are LGHNA and YSLEER. There are 16 residues in the CDR3.

The chain is built from TRBV19 and TRBJ2-7. Germline CDR1 LNHDA, CDR2 SQIVND (reference sequence). The CDR3 is 14 residues long. The chain's CDR3 is CASSMTGSSYEQYF.

The CDR3 spells CASSVGEDSNQPQHF. The chain uses TRBV9 and TRBJ1-5. CDR1 is SGDLS and CDR2 is YYNGEE in the germline V gene. CDR3 length equals 15 residues.

This rearrangement joins TRBV24-1 to TRBJ2-2; TCRdb's D call of TRBD1 is untestable without DNA. There are 14 residues in the CDR3. The V gene's germline CDR1 is KGHDR and CDR2 SFDVKD. CDR3: CATSEGPTTGELFF.

The genes are TRBV29-1 and TRBJ1-1; no DNA is available, so the TRBD1 call from TCRdb remains unchecked. The CDR3 is made up of 13 amino acids. Looked up from germline, CDR1 is SQVTM and CDR2 is ANQGSEA. This chain's CDR3 is CSVPTVGNTEAFF.